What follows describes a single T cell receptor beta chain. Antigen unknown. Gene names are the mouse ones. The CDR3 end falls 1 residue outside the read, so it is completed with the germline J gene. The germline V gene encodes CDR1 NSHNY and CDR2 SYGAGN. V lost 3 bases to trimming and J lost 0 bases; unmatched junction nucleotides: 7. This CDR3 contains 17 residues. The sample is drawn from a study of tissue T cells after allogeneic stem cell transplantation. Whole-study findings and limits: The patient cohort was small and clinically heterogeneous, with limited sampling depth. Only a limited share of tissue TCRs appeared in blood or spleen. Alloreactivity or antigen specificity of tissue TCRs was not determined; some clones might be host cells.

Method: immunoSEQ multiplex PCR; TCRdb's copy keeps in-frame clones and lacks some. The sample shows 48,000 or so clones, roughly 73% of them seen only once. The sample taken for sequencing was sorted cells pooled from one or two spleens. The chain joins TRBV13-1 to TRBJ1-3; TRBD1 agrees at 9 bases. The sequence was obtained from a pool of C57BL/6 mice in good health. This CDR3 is CASSVPDRGNSGNTLYF. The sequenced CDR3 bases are TGTGCCAGCAGTGTTCCCGACAGGGGGAATTCTGGAAATACGCTCTAT.